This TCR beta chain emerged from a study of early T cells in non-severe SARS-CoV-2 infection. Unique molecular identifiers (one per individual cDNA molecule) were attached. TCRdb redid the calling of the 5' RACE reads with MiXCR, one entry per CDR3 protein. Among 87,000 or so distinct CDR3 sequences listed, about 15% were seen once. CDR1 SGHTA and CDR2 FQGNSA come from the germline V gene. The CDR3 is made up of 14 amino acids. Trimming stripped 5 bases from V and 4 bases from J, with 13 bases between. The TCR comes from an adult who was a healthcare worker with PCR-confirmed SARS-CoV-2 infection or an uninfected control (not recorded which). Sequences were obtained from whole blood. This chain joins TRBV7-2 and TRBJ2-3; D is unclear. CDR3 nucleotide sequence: TGTGCCAGCAGCCCCCGACTTGGGGCAGATACGCAGTATTTT. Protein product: CASSPRLGADTQYF. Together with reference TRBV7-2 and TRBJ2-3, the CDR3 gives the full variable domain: GAGVSQSPSNKVTEKGKDVELRCDPISGHTALYWYRQSLGQGLEFLIYFQGNSAPDKSGLPSDRFSAERTGGSVSTLTIQRTQQEDSAVYLCASSPRLGADTQYFGPGTRLTVL.